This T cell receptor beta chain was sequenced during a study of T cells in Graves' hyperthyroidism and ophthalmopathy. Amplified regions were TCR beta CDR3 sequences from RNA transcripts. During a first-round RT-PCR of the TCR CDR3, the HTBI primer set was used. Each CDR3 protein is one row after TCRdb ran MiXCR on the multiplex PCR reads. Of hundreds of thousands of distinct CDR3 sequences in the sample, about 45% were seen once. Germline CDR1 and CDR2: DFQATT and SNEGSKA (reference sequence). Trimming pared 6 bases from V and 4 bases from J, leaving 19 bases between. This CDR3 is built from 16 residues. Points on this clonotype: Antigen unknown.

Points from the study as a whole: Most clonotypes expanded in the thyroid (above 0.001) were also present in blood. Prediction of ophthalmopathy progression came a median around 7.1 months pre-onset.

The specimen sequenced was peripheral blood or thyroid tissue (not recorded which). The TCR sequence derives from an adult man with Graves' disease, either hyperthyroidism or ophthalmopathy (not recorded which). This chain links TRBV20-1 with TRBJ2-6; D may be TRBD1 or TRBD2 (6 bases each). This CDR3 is CSALQGGGLGANVLTF. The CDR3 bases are TGCAGTGCCCTCCAAGGTGGGGGGCTCGGGGCCAACGTCCTGACTTTC.